A selection of T cell receptor beta chains follows, all from one sample in a study of T cell repertoires in cytomegalovirus infection. No antigens are known for them. From the reads, TCRdb called clonotypes with MiXCR, one entry per CDR3 protein. The sample lists roughly 860,000 distinct CDR3 sequences; around a third were seen once. The material was cultured CD8+ T cells from PBMCs, obtained from culture after CMV antigen stimulation. The receptors here all came from a human donor in good health (CMV status not recorded). Some clones in this sample may be carry-over from other donors' samples. CDR3s include the opening cysteine and the closing phenylalanine or tryptophan. The D gene is left open where the match is weak. Part of the rows lack a size; the others show once, few, many or a class for expanded clones.

size: NA
D: NA
V: TRBV20-1
J: TRBJ2-7
DNA: TGCAGTGCTAGACCCCGGGACTCCTCCTACGAGCAGTACTTC
CDR3: CSARPRDSSYEQYF

size: few
D: NA
V: TRBV7-2
J: TRBJ2-3
DNA: TGTGCCAGCAGCCCCCCCCCACGGTGGAGGGACACAGATACGCAGTATTTT
CDR3: CASSPPPRWRDTDTQYF

size: NA
D: NA
V: TRBV6-2/TRBV6-3
J: TRBJ1-6
DNA: TGTGCCAGCAGCCCAACAGCGGGAAATTCACCCCTCCACTTT
CDR3: CASSPTAGNSPLHF

size: few
D: NA
V: TRBV12-3/TRBV12-4
J: TRBJ2-1
DNA: TGTGCCAGCAGTTTTGTGGGTAGTGGGTTTGAGCAGTTCTTC
CDR3: CASSFVGSGFEQFF

size: few
D: NA
V: TRBV7-6
J: TRBJ1-1
DNA: TGTGCCAGCCTGTCCGGGCGGCGGACTGAAGCTTTCTTT
CDR3: CASLSGRRTEAFF

size: NA
D: NA
V: TRBV29-1
J: TRBJ1-5
DNA: TGCAGCGTTGAAGCAGGGGAAGGACAGCCCCAGCATTTT
CDR3: CSVEAGEGQPQHF

size: NA
D: TRBD1
V: TRBV6-2/TRBV6-3
J: TRBJ1-5
DNA: TGTGCCAGCACCGACAGGGATAGCAATCAGCCCCAGCATTTT
CDR3: CASTDRDSNQPQHF

size: NA
D: NA
V: TRBV7-6
J: TRBJ2-5
DNA: TGTGCCAGCAGCGCCCCTGGGCCCGAGACCCAGTACTTC
CDR3: CASSAPGPETQYF

size: few
D: NA
V: TRBV5-6
J: TRBJ1-3
DNA: TGTGCCAGCAGCTTGGAGGGGGTTTGGGGACCCGACTCTGGAAACACCATATATTTT
CDR3: CASSLEGVWGPDSGNTIYF

size: NA
D: NA
V: TRBV7-7
J: TRBJ2-7
DNA: TGTGCTAGCAGCTTAGCGCTGGGGATCTCCTACGAGCAGTACTTC
CDR3: CASSLALGISYEQYF

size: NA
D: TRBD1
V: TRBV19
J: TRBJ1-2
DNA: TGTGCCAGTACCCCCCCGCTCGACAGGGCCAACTATGGCTACACCTTC
CDR3: CASTPPLDRANYGYTF

size: NA
D: TRBD1
V: TRBV27
J: TRBJ1-2
DNA: TGTGCCAGCAGTTCTTTGACAGGGGGCCTGTTCCCCTATGGCTACACCTTC
CDR3: CASSSLTGGLFPYGYTF

size: few
D: NA
V: TRBV23-1
J: TRBJ1-6
DNA: TGCGCCAGCAGTCGGGATCTCGGACTCTCACCCCTCCACTTT
CDR3: CASSRDLGLSPLHF

size: NA
D: NA
V: TRBV29-1
J: TRBJ1-1
DNA: TGCAGCGTTGAGGGTAGGGCCAGAGACGTCAGGAACACTGAAGCTTTCTTT
CDR3: CSVEGRARDVRNTEAFF

size: NA
D: TRBD2
V: TRBV19
J: TRBJ2-1
DNA: TGTGCCAGTAGTATAGGGTCTAGCGGGACCCATTACAATGAGCAGTTCTTC
CDR3: CASSIGSSGTHYNEQFF

size: NA
D: NA
V: TRBV24-1
J: TRBJ2-5
DNA: TGTGCCACCAGTGACCGAGCAGGAGAGACCCAGTACTTC
CDR3: CATSDRAGETQYF

size: NA
D: NA
V: TRBV7-9
J: TRBJ1-3
DNA: TGTGCCAGCAGCTTAGAGGTCGGCAGGGAAGGAAACACCATATATTTT
CDR3: CASSLEVGREGNTIYF

size: few
D: TRBD1
V: TRBV7-2
J: TRBJ1-2
DNA: TGTGCCAGCAGCCTTAACAGGGGGCTTAACTATGGCTACACCTTC
CDR3: CASSLNRGLNYGYTF

size: NA
D: NA
V: TRBV6-2/TRBV6-3
J: TRBJ2-1
DNA: TGTGCCAGCAGTTCCCTTAAGACAGCTGAGCAGTTCTTC
CDR3: CASSSLKTAEQFF

size: NA
D: NA
V: TRBV11-2
J: TRBJ2-3
DNA: TGTGCCAGCAGCTTAGGGGGGCGTAGGATAGATACGCAGTATTTT
CDR3: CASSLGGRRIDTQYF

size: NA
D: NA
V: TRBV2
J: TRBJ2-7
DNA: TGTGCCAGCAGCCAGGGGTATGAGTACTTC
CDR3: CASSQGYEYF

size: NA
D: NA
V: TRBV10-3
J: TRBJ2-2
DNA: TGTGCCATCAAAACTGGACTCCCGAACACCGGGGAGCTGTTTTTT
CDR3: CAIKTGLPNTGELFF

size: few
D: TRBD2
V: TRBV19
J: TRBJ2-7
DNA: TGTGCCAGTAGTCAAGGACTAGCAAGCTCCTACGAGCAGTACTTC
CDR3: CASSQGLASSYEQYF

size: NA
D: NA
V: TRBV6-2/TRBV6-3
J: TRBJ1-2
DNA: TGTGCCAGCAGTTACAACCCAGGATTTTCATGCGCCCCGAACTATGGCTACACCTTC
CDR3: CASSYNPGFSCAPNYGYTF

size: NA
D: NA
V: TRBV12-3/TRBV12-4
J: TRBJ1-1
DNA: TGTGCCAGCAGTTTGGGCCCAATTGAAGCTTTCTTT
CDR3: CASSLGPIEAFF

size: NA
D: NA
V: TRBV7-4
J: TRBJ1-6
DNA: TGTGCCAGCAGCTTAGAAGGGGAAGAATCACCCCTCCACTTT
CDR3: CASSLEGEESPLHF

size: NA
D: NA
V: TRBV4-3
J: TRBJ1-3
DNA: TGCGCCAGCAGCCAAAAAACCGCGGGGCTCTCTGGAAACACCATATATTTT
CDR3: CASSQKTAGLSGNTIYF

size: NA
D: NA
V: TRBV12-3/TRBV12-4
J: TRBJ1-3
DNA: TGTGCCAGCAGTTCAGGGCCCCCCTGGGGAAACACCATATATTTT
CDR3: CASSSGPPWGNTIYF

size: NA
D: NA
V: TRBV19
J: TRBJ1-1
DNA: TGTGCCAGTAGTATAGCCTTCTATGGGATGAATGATGAAGCTTTCTTT
CDR3: CASSIAFYGMNDEAFF

size: once
D: NA
V: TRBV19
J: TRBJ2-1
DNA: TGTGCCAGTAGTCGGGGGGCCAGCTCCTACAATGAGCAGTTCTTC
CDR3: CASSRGASSYNEQFF

size: NA
D: NA
V: TRBV4-1
J: TRBJ1-2
DNA: TGTGCCAGCAGCCAAGAAAGGGCAGCTAACTATGGCTACACCTTC
CDR3: CASSQERAANYGYTF

size: NA
D: TRBD1
V: TRBV7-9
J: TRBJ1-2
DNA: TGTGCCAGCAGCTCCGGACAGGGGAGGGATGGCTACACCTTC
CDR3: CASSSGQGRDGYTF

size: few
D: TRBD2
V: TRBV19
J: TRBJ2-1
DNA: TGTGCCAGTAGTATTGGACTAGCGGGGGGGCTTGAGCAGTTCTTC
CDR3: CASSIGLAGGLEQFF

size: NA
D: NA
V: TRBV25-1
J: TRBJ1-2
DNA: TGTGCCAGCAGTGTAGGGCCAGCGAAATACTCGGGCTACACCTTC
CDR3: CASSVGPAKYSGYTF

size: NA
D: NA
V: TRBV7-3
J: TRBJ2-3
DNA: TGTGCCAGCAGCTTAGGTCTTTCGCAGTACACAGATACGCAGTATTTT
CDR3: CASSLGLSQYTDTQYF

size: few
D: NA
V: TRBV5-1
J: TRBJ2-2
DNA: TGCGCCAGCAGCCCCCGGGACACTTTCACCGGGGAGCTGTTTTTT
CDR3: CASSPRDTFTGELFF

size: NA
D: NA
V: TRBV7-6
J: TRBJ2-1
DNA: TGTGCCAGCAGCGCCTACGGAAATGAGCAGTTCTTC
CDR3: CASSAYGNEQFF

size: NA
D: NA
V: TRBV6-6
J: TRBJ1-5
DNA: TGTGCCAGCAGTTACTCGAGGGGGGCTCAGCCCCAGCATTTT
CDR3: CASSYSRGAQPQHF

size: few
D: NA
V: TRBV29-1
J: TRBJ2-1
DNA: TGCAGCTCGAGTCAGGGGAGGAATGAGCAGTTCTTC
CDR3: CSSSQGRNEQFF

size: few
D: NA
V: TRBV27
J: TRBJ1-3
DNA: TGTGCCAGCAGTTTTGGCGACTCTGGAAACACCATATATTTT
CDR3: CASSFGDSGNTIYF

size: NA
D: NA
V: TRBV7-9
J: TRBJ1-5
DNA: TGTGCCAGCAGCCCGGGTTACAATCAGCCCCAGCATTTT
CDR3: CASSPGYNQPQHF

size: NA
D: NA
V: TRBV5-1
J: TRBJ2-5
DNA: TGCGCCAGCAGCAGAGACTGGGTCCTAGATCGGGAGACCCAGTACTTC
CDR3: CASSRDWVLDRETQYF

size: NA
D: NA
V: TRBV6-1
J: TRBJ2-7
DNA: TGTGCCAGCAGTGAAGGAGAATACTACGAGCAGTACTTC
CDR3: CASSEGEYYEQYF

size: few
D: NA
V: TRBV7-9
J: TRBJ2-7
DNA: TGTGCCAGCAGCCCAACCGGGCCCACATCTCACTACGAGCAGTACTTC
CDR3: CASSPTGPTSHYEQYF

size: NA
D: NA
V: TRBV19
J: TRBJ1-1
DNA: TGTGCCAGTAGTCTCCACAGGGCACGGAACACTGAAGCTTTCTTT
CDR3: CASSLHRARNTEAFF

size: NA
D: NA
V: TRBV5-1
J: TRBJ1-1
DNA: TGCGCCAGCAGCATGGCCCGGGTTTTTCGGAATACGAACACTGAAGCTTTCTTT
CDR3: CASSMARVFRNTNTEAFF

size: NA
D: TRBD1
V: TRBV10-2
J: TRBJ2-7
DNA: TGCGCCAGCAGACCAGGGGGCGGGTCCTACGAGCAGTACTTC
CDR3: CASRPGGGSYEQYF

size: NA
D: TRBD1
V: TRBV6-2/TRBV6-3
J: TRBJ2-6
DNA: TGTGCCAGCAGTTACTCCCGGGACAGGGGGAAGAAAGGGGCCAGCGTCCTGACTTTC
CDR3: CASSYSRDRGKKGASVLTF

size: NA
D: TRBD1
V: TRBV6-6
J: TRBJ1-4
DNA: TGTGCCAGCAGTCTGCCCGGGACAGGGCGTGAAAAACTGTTTTTT
CDR3: CASSLPGTGREKLFF

size: NA
D: NA
V: TRBV24-1
J: TRBJ1-2
DNA: TGTGCCACCAGTGATTCGCATGGGAGATGGGCGAACTATGGCTACACCTTC
CDR3: CATSDSHGRWANYGYTF

size: NA
D: NA
V: TRBV4-2
J: TRBJ1-1
DNA: TGTGCCAGCAGCGTATACCAGGGCGGGGGCACTGAAGCTTTCTTT
CDR3: CASSVYQGGGTEAFF

size: NA
D: TRBD1
V: TRBV6-1
J: TRBJ1-3
DNA: TGTGCCAGCAGTTTCGACAGGGGACCTGGAAACACCATATATTTT
CDR3: CASSFDRGPGNTIYF

size: few
D: TRBD1
V: TRBV19
J: TRBJ1-5
DNA: TGTGCCAGTAGTATGTGGGAAGGGGACAGGGCTGGAAATCAGCCCCAGCATTTT
CDR3: CASSMWEGDRAGNQPQHF